Below, 22 T cell receptor beta chains from the same sample are listed, as sequenced in a study of T cell changes during pregnancy in multiple sclerosis. The protocol was immunoSEQ multiplex PCR, while the TCRdb copy is restricted to in-frame clones and leaves out a portion. The table includes about 93,000 clones, around 92% detected once. The sequencing used peripheral blood, collected after pregnancy. Every receptor here comes from a female donor with multiple sclerosis, enrolled in a pregnancy study.

This chain links TRBV2 with TRBJ1-2; 8 bases agree with TRBD1. V shed 5 bases, J shed 8 bases, and the junction held 7 bases outside the gene matches. In germline, CDR1 is SNHLY, CDR2 FYNNEI. The CDR3 has 13 residues. The CDR3 loop is CASSKQGVDGYTF. For the CDR3, the DNA is TGTGCCAGCAGTAAACAGGGGGTTGACGGCTACACCTTC.

J is TRBJ1-1 and V is TRBV5-1; 8 bases align to TRBD1. Germline lookup yields CDR1 SGHRS and CDR2 YFSETQ. J lost 3 bases, V lost 2 bases, and 15 bases had no gene match. The CDR3 contains 18 residues. The CDR3 spells CASSFIWTGIEEDTEAFF. As DNA, the CDR3 is TGCGCCAGCAGCTTTATCTGGACAGGGATCGAGGAGGACACTGAAGCTTTCTTT.

V and J are TRBV19 and TRBJ2-2; TRBD2 agrees at 14 bases. J gave up 7 bases and V 5 bases, and 12 bases lay outside the gene matches. Germline V CDR1 and CDR2: LNHDA, SQIVND (reference sequence). There are 18 residues in the CDR3. CDR3 bases: TGTGCCAGTAGTGGGGACCTGGGACTAGCGGGAGTTGACGGGGAGCTGTTTTTT. Protein product: CASSGDLGLAGVDGELFF.

The chain has TRBV5-6 and TRBJ1-4; D is ambiguous. Trimming pared 0 bases from V and 5 bases from J, leaving 5 bases between. Looked up from germline, CDR1 is SGHDT and CDR2 is YYEEEE. CDR3 length: 13 amino acids. CDR3 coding DNA: TGTGCCAGCAGCTTGGGTCAGAATGAAAAACTGTTTTTT. This translates into CASSLGQNEKLFF.

The chain couples TRBV5-5 to TRBJ2-1; D possibly corresponds to TRBD2 (6 bases). Per the germline V gene, CDR1 is SGHKS and CDR2 is YYEKEE (reference sequence). The CDR3 sequence is 14 residues long. V was pared by 4 bases and J by 7 bases, with 15 bases between. The CDR3 is CASSAGTWVNEQFF. CDR3 nucleotide sequence: TGTGCCAGCAGCGCGGGGACCTGGGTGAATGAGCAGTTCTTC. The entire variable domain, with the rest obtained from reference TRBV5-5 and TRBJ2-1, is as follows: DAGVTQSPTHLIKTRGQQVTLRCSPISGHKSVSWYQQVLGQGPQFIFQYYEKEERGRGNFPDRFSARQFPNYSSELNVNALLLGDSALYLCASSAGTWVNEQFFGPGTRLTVL.

This sequence joins TRBV7-3 and TRBJ2-2, with 8 bases fitting TRBD2. Per germline, CDR1 SGHTA and CDR2 FQGTGA. The CDR3 contains 15 residues. V was clipped by 3 bases and J by 5 bases; unmatched bases: 5. The CDR3 sequence: CASSLGLGVTGELFF. The CDR3 bases are TGTGCCAGCAGCTTGGGACTAGGGGTGACCGGGGAGCTGTTTTTT.

V is TRBV28 and J is TRBJ2-7, with 7 bases aligning to TRBD1. This CDR3 comprises 16 residues. With 3 bases clipped from V and 3 bases from J, the junction kept 11 bases outside the gene matches. Germline CDR1 MDHEN, CDR2 SYDVKM. The CDR3 loop reads CASSFTGTARRYEQYF. CDR3 nucleotide sequence: TGTGCCAGCAGTTTCACAGGGACAGCGCGTCGCTACGAGCAGTACTTC. The full variable domain, in which reference TRBV28 and TRBJ2-7 provide the parts outside the CDR3, is DVKVTQSSRYLVKRTGEKVFLECVQDMDHENMFWYRQDPGLGLRLIYFSYDVKMKEKGDIPEGYSVSREKKERFSLILESASTNQTSMYLCASSFTGTARRYEQYFGPGTRLTVT.

This sequence joins TRBV4-3 and TRBJ1-2; a weak D match, TRBD1 (5 bases). This CDR3 spans 15 amino acids. With 1 base removed from V and 0 bases from J, the gap between germline ends came to 9 bases. Looked up from germline, CDR1 is LGHNA and CDR2 is YSLEER. The CDR3 DNA is TGCGCCAGCAGCCAAGTCCAGGGATCTAACTATGGCTACACCTTC. Translating it yields CASSQVQGSNYGYTF.

The chain couples TRBV4-2 to TRBJ2-2, with 7 bases that match TRBD1. Germline lookup yields CDR1 LGHNA and CDR2 YNFKEQ. Trimming cost V 0 bases and J 5 bases; bases outside gene matches: 6. This CDR3 has 16 amino acids. CDR3 region: CASSQEETGETGELFF. The CDR3 nucleotides are TGTGCCAGCAGCCAAGAAGAAACAGGGGAGACCGGGGAGCTGTTTTTT.

The V and J genes are TRBV6-1 and TRBJ2-7, with TRBD1 as a possible D gene (6 bases). The CDR3 extends over 14 amino acids. Germline assignment: CDR1 MNHNS and CDR2 SASEGT. Trimming removed 6 bases from V and 1 base from J, with 13 bases in between. The CDR3 region is CASRPGHGSYEQYF. CDR3 DNA sequence: TGTGCCAGCAGACCGGGACACGGGTCCTACGAGCAGTACTTC.

A single count supports this clone. This sequence joins TRBV5-8 and TRBJ1-5, with TRBD1 matching 10 bases. V dropped 5 bases and J dropped 5; count of bases not matched to a gene: 4. The CDR3 runs to 14 residues. Germline values: CDR1 SGHTS, CDR2 YDEGEE. The CDR3 is CASSPGTGDQPQHF. DNA of the CDR3: TGTGCCAGCAGTCCCGGGACAGGGGATCAGCCCCAGCATTTT. Looking up the rest from reference TRBV5-8 and TRBJ1-5 gives the full variable domain: EAGVTQSPTHLIKTRGQQATLRCSPISGHTSVYWYQQALGLGLQFLLWYDEGEERNRGNFPPRFSGRQFPNYSSELNVNALELEDSALYLCASSPGTGDQPQHFGDGTRLSIL.

CDR3 amino acids: CASSLSGAGTGELFF. CDR3 nucleotide sequence: TGTGCCAGCAGCTTGTCAGGAGCGGGCACCGGGGAGCTGTTTTTT. The chain links TRBV7-8 to TRBJ2-2, with TRBD2 as a possible D gene (6 bases). The length of the CDR3 is 15 residues. Per germline, CDR1 SGHVS and CDR2 FQNEAQ. V was trimmed by 3 bases and J by 4 bases, leaving 12 bases between them.

The genes are TRBV16 and TRBJ1-5; D may be TRBD1 (5 bases). The CDR3 spans 13 residues. The V gene lost 2 bases and the J gene lost 10 bases, with 12 bases spanning the gap. The germline CDR1 and CDR2 sequences are KGHSY and FQNENV. CDR3 bases: TGTGCCAGCAGCCAAGGGGGGGGAAGTCCCCAGCATTTT. This translates into CASSQGGGSPQHF.

This chain links TRBV7-8 with TRBJ1-4, with D possibly TRBD1 on 6 matching bases. Between the trimmed V and J ends, which lost 5 bases and 5 bases, there was a span of 21 bases. This CDR3 spans 17 amino acids. Germline CDR1 SGHVS, CDR2 FQNEAQ. CDR3 in DNA: TGTGCCAGCAGCCACACCCAAACAGGGATACAAAATGAAAAACTGTTTTTT. It encodes CASSHTQTGIQNEKLFF.

The CDR3 region is CATSPRSGSRREQYF. CDR3 nucleotides: TGCGCCACCTCGCCTCGTAGCGGGAGTCGCCGCGAGCAGTACTTC. The V gene is TRBV10-1, the J gene TRBJ2-7; TRBD2 matches 9 bases. With 10 bases clipped from V and 6 bases from J, the junction kept 16 bases outside the gene matches. The length of the CDR3 is 15 residues. Germline assignment: CDR1 WNHNN and CDR2 SYGVQD (reference sequence).

The genes are TRBV7-9 and TRBJ2-7, with 8 bases lining up with TRBD1. V was pared by 2 bases and J by 4 bases, with 4 bases of the junction left unmatched. CDR1 SEHNR and CDR2 FQNEAQ come from the germline V gene (reference sequence). The CDR3 is made up of 14 amino acids. The chain's CDR3 is CASSLRQGIYEQYF. For the CDR3, the DNA is TGTGCCAGCAGCTTAAGACAGGGGATTTACGAGCAGTACTTC.

Points on this clone: This sample also contains other DNA sequences that code for the same CDR3. This rearrangement joins TRBV5-1 to TRBJ2-5; perhaps TRBD1 as D (6 bases). V was pared by 4 bases and J by 0 bases, with 10 bases between. The CDR3 has 14 amino acids. Germline lookup yields CDR1 SGHRS and CDR2 YFSETQ. The CDR3: CASSPGQYQETQYF. The CDR3 DNA reads as TGCGCCAGCAGCCCCGGACAGTACCAAGAGACCCAGTACTTC.

The V call is TRBV19, the J call TRBJ1-2; possible D gene TRBD1, 6 bases. The CDR3 consists of 13 residues. Germline assignment: CDR1 LNHDA and CDR2 SQIVND (reference sequence). The V end lost 6 bases, the J end lost 8 bases, and 16 bases lay between the germline ends. The CDR3 protein is CASSWMQGQGYTF. For the CDR3, the DNA is TGTGCCAGTAGCTGGATGCAGGGGCAAGGCTACACCTTC.

The V call is TRBV6-1, the J call TRBJ2-1, with 14 bases aligning to TRBD2. V trimming: 3 bases; J trimming: 8 bases; junction bases outside the gene matches: 6. CDR3 length: 16 residues. Germline-derived CDR1 and CDR2 are MNHNS and SASEGT. In nucleotides, the CDR3 is TGTGCCAGCAGTGATAGCGGGACTAGCGGGAGTTATGAGCAGTTCTTC. This encodes CASSDSGTSGSYEQFF.

V is TRBV25-1 and J is TRBJ2-2; TRBD1 matches at 8 bases. The CDR3 loop spans 14 amino acids. Losses at the gene ends were 2 bases for V and 6 bases for J; bases not matched to a gene: 2. The germline V gene has CDR1 MGHDK and CDR2 SYGVNS. The CDR3 protein is CASSEPDRAGELFF. For the CDR3, the DNA is TGTGCCAGCAGTGAACCGGACAGGGCCGGGGAGCTGTTTTTT.

The chain is built from TRBV9 and TRBJ1-1; D might be TRBD1 (6 bases). CDR1 and CDR2 (germline): SGDLS, YYNGEE. V lost 2 bases to trimming and J lost 8 bases, with 13 bases between them. There are 13 residues in the CDR3. CDR3 residues: CASSVGASYEAFF. The CDR3 DNA sequence: TGTGCCAGCAGCGTGGGGGCGAGTTACGAAGCTTTCTTT.

Regarding this clone: This specimen includes other DNA sequences encoding the same CDR3. The CDR3 loop is CASSAGLAGSTDTQYF. The CDR3 DNA sequence: TGTGCCAGCAGCGCGGGACTAGCGGGATCCACAGATACGCAGTATTTT. The V and J genes are TRBV9 and TRBJ2-3; the match to TRBD2 covers 13 bases. The V and J ends lost 3 bases and 2 bases, in that order; junction bases with no gene match: 3. CDR3 size: 16 residues. Germline CDR1 reads SGDLS; CDR2 reads YYNGEE.